The T cell receptor beta chain under discussion was sequenced for a study of chemoradiotherapy in HPV16-positive cancers. The CDR3 is 14 residues long. J lost 2 bases, V lost 5 bases, and 6 bases had no gene match. Germline CDR1 and CDR2: KGHSH and LQKENI. This table comes from immunoSEQ multiplex PCR, and its TCRdb copy is limited to in-frame clones, with some not included. The data show 12,000 or so clones, with around 85% seen just once and approximately 1.1% held by the top ten. Over chemoradiotherapy, repertoires were sampled more than once. Sample collection occurred from a patient who underwent chemoradiotherapy. This TCR came from a human donor with HPV-associated anogenital cancer. The rearrangement links TRBV18 to TRBJ2-7, with TRBD1 matching 7 bases. This chain's CDR3 is CASSLRTGPYEQYF. The DNA of the CDR3 is TGTGCCAGCTCATTACGGACAGGACCCTACGAGCAGTACTTC.